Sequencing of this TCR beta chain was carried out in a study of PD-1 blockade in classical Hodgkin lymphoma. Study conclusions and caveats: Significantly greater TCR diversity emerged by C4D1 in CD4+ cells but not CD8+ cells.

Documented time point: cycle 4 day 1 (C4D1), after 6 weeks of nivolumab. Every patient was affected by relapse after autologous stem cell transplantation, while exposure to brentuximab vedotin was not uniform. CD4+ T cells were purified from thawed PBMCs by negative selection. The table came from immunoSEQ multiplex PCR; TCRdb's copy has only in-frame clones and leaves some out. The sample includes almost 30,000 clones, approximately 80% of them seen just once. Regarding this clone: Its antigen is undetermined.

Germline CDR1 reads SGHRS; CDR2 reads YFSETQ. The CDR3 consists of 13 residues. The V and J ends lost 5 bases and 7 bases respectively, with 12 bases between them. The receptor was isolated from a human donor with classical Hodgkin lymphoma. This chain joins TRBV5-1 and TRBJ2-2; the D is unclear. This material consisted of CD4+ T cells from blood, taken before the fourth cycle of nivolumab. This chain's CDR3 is CASSLSGVGELFF. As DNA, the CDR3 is TGCGCCAGCAGTTTATCAGGTGTCGGGGAGCTGTTTTTT.